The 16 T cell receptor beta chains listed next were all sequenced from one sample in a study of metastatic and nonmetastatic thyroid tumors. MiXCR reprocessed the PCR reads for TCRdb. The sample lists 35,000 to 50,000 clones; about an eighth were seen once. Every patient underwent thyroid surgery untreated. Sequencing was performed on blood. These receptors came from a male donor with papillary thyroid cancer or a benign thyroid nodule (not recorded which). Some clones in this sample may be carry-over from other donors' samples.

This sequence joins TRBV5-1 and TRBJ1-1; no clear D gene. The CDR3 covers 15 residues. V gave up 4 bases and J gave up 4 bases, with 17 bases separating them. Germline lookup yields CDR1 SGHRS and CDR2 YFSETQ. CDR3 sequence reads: CASSDDGLGFTEAFF. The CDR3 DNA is TGCGCCAGCAGCGACGACGGCCTCGGATTCACTGAAGCTTTCTTT. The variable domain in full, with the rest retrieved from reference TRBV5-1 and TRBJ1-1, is KAGVTQTPRYLIKTRGQQVTLSCSPISGHRSVSWYQQTPGQGLQFLFEYFSETQRNKGNFPGRFSGRQFSNSRSEMNVSTLELGDSALYLCASSDDGLGFTEAFFGQGTRLTVV.

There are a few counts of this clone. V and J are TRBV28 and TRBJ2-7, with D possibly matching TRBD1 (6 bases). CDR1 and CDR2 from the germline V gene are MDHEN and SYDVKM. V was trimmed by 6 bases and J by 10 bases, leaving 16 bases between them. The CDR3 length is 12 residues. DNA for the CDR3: TGTGCCAGCAGCGTACAGGGTTACTATCAGTACTTC. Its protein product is CASSVQGYYQYF.

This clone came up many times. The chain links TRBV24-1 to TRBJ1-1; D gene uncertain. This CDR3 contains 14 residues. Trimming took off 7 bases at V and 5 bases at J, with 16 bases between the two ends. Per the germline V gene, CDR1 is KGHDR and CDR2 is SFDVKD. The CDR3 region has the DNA TGTGCCACCAGGGGTTCAGGCTCTGGGACTGAAGCTTTCTTT. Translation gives CATRGSGSGTEAFF.

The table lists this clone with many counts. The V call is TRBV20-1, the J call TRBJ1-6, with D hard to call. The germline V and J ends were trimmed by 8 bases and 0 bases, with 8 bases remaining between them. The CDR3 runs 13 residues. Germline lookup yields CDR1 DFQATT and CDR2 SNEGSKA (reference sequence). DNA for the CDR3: TGCAGTCCGGGTAGCTCCTATAATTCACCCCTCCACTTT. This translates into CSPGSSYNSPLHF.

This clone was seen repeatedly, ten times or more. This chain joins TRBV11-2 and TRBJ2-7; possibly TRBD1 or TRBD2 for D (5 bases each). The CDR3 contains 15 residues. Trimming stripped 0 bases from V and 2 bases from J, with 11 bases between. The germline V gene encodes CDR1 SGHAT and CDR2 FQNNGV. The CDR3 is CASSLEVGDPYEQYF. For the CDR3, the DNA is TGTGCCAGCAGCTTAGAAGTTGGGGACCCCTACGAGCAGTACTTC.

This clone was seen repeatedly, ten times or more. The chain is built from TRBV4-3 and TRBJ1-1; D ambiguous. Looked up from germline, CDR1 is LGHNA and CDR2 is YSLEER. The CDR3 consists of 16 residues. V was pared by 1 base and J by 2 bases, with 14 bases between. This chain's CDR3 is CASSQAELQGNTEAFF. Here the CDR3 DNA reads TGCGCCAGCAGCCAAGCAGAGTTACAAGGAAACACTGAAGCTTTCTTT.

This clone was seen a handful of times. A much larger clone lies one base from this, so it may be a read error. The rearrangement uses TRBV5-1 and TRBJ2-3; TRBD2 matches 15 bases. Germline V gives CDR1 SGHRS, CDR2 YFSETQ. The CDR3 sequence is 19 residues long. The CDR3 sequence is CSSSLNVPGLAGGTDTQYF. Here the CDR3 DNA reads TGCTCCAGCAGCTTGAACGTCCCGGGACTAGCGGGAGGTACAGATACGCAGTATTTT.

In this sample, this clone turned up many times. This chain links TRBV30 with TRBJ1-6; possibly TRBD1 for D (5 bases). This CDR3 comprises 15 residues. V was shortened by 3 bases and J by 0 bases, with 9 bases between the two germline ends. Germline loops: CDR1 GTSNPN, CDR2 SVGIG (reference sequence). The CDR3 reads CAWRDMSSYNSPLHF. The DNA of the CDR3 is TGTGCCTGGAGGGACATGAGCTCCTATAATTCACCCCTCCACTTT.

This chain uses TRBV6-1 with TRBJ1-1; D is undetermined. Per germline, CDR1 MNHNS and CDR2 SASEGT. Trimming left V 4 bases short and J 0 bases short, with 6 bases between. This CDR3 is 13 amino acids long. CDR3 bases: TGTGCCAGCAGTGCGGGGATGAACACTGAAGCTTTCTTT. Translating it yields CASSAGMNTEAFF.

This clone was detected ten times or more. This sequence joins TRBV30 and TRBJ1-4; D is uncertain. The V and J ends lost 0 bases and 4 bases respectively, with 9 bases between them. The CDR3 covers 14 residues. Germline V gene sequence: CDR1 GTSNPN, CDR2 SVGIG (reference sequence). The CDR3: CAWSVGGGNEKLFF. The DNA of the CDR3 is TGTGCCTGGAGTGTGGGCGGAGGTAATGAAAAACTGTTTTTT. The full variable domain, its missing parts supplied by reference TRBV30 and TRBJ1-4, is SQTIHQWPATLVQPVGSPLSLECTVEGTSNPNLYWYRQAAGRGLQLLFYSVGIGQISSEVPQNLSASRPQDRQFILSSKKLLLSDSGFYLCAWSVGGGNEKLFFGSGTQLSVL.

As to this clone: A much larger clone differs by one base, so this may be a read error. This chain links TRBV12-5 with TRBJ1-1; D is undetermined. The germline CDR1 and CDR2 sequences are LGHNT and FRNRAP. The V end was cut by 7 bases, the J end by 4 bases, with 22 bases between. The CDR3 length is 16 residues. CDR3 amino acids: CASALPRDNPRTEAFF. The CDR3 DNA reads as TGTGCTAGTGCTTTACCCCGGGATAACCCGCGCACTGAAGCTTTCTTT.

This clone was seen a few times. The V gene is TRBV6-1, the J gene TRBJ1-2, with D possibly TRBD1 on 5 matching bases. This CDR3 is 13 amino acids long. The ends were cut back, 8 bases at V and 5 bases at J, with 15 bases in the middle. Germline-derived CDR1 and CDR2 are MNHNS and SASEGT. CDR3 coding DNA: TGTGCCAGCCGTAAAAGGGGAGGATATGGCTACACCTTC. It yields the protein CASRKRGGYGYTF.

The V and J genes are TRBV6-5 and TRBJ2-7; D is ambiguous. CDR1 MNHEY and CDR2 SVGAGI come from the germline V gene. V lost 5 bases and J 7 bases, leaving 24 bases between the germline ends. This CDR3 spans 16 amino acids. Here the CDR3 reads CASSPRIGVGSLEQYF. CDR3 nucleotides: TGTGCCAGCAGTCCGCGAATAGGAGTCGGGTCCTTGGAGCAGTACTTC.

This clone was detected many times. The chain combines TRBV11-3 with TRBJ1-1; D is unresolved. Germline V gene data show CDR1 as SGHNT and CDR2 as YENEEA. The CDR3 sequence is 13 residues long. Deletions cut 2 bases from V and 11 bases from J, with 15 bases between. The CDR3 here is CASSLQAAGRAFF. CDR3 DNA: TGTGCCAGCAGCTTACAAGCGGCCGGTAGGGCTTTCTTT.

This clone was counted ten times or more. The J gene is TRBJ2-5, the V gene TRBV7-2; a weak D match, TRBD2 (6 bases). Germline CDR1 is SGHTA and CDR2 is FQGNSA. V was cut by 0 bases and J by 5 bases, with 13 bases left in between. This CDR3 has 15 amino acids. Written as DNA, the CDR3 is TGTGCCAGCAGCTTAGCCCGGGGGATGGAGGAGACCCAGTACTTC. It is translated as CASSLARGMEETQYF.

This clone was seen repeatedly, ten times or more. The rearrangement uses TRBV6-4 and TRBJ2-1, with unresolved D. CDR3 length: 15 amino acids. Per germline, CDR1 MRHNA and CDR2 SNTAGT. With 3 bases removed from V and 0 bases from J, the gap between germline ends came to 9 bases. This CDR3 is CASSENPSSYNEQFF. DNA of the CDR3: TGTGCCAGCAGTGAAAACCCAAGCTCCTACAATGAGCAGTTCTTC.